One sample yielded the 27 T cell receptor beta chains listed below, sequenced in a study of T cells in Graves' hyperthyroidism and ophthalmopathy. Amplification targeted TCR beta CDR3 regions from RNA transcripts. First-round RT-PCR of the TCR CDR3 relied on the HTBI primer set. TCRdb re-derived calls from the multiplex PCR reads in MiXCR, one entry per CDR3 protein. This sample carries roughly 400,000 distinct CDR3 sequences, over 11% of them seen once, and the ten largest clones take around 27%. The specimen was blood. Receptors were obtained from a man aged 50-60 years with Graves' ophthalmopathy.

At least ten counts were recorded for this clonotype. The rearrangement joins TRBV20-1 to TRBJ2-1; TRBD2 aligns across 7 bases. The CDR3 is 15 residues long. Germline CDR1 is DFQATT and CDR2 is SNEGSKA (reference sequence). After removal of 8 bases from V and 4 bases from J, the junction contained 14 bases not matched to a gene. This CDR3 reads CSPRIGGGNYNEQFF. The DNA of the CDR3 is TGCAGTCCCAGGATTGGCGGGGGAAATTACAATGAGCAGTTCTTC.

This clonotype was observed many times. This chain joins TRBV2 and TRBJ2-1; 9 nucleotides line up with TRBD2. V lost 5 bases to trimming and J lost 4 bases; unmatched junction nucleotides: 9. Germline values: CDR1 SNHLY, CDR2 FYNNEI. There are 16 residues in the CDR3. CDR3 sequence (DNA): TGTGCCAGCAGTCCTCGACTAGCGGTGACATACAATGAGCAGTTCTTC. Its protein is CASSPRLAVTYNEQFF.

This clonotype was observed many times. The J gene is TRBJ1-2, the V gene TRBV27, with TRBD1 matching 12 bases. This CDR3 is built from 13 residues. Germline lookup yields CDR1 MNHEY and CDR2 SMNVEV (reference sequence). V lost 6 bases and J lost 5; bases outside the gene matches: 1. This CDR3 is CASRGQGAYGYTF. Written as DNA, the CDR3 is TGTGCCAGCAGGGGACAGGGGGCGTATGGCTACACCTTC.

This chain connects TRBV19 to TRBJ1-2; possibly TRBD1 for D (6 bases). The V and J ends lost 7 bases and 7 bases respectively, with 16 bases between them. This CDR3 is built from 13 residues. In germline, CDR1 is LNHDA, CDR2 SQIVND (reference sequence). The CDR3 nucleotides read TGTGCCAGTATGTTACAGGGATTAGGTGGCTACACCTTC. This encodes CASMLQGLGGYTF. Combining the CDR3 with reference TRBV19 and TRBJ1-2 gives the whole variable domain DGGITQSPKYLFRKEGQNVTLSCEQNLNHDAMYWYRQDPGQGLRLIYYSQIVNDFQKGDIAEGYSVSREKKESFPLTVTSAQKNPTAFYLCASMLQGLGGYTFGSGTRLTVV.

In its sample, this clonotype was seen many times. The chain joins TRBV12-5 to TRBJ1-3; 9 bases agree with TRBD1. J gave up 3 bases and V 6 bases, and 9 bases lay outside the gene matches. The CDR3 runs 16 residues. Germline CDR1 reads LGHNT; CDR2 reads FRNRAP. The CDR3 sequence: CASGHGTGSLGNTIYF. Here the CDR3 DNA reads TGTGCTAGTGGGCACGGGACAGGGTCCCTTGGAAACACCATATATTTT.

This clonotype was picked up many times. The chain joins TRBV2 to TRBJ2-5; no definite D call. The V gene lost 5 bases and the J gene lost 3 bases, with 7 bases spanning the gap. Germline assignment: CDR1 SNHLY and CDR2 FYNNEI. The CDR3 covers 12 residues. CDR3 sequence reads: CASSRDEETQYF. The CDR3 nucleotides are TGTGCCAGCAGTCGAGATGAAGAGACCCAGTACTTC.

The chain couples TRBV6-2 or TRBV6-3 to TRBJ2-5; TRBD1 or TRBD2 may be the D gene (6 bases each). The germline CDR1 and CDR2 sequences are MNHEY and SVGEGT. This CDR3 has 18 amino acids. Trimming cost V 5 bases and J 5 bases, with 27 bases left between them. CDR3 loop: CASSPLGGRSGAGETQYF. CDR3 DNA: TGTGCCAGCAGTCCACTTGGGGGCCGGTCGGGGGCCGGGGAGACCCAGTACTTC.

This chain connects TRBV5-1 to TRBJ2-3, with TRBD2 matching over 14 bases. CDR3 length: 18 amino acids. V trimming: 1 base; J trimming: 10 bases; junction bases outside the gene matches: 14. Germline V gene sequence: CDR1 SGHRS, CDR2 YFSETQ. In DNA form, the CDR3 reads TGCGCCAGCAGCTTGACGATTACGGGACTAGCGGGAGAATCTGCGCAGTATTTT. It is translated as CASSLTITGLAGESAQYF.

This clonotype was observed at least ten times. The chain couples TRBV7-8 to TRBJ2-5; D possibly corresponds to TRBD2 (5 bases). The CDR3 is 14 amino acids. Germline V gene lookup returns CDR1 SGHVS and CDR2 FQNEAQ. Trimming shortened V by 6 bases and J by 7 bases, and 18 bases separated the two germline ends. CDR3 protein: CASRRGLTTGTQYF. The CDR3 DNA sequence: TGTGCCAGCAGACGAGGACTCACAACGGGGACCCAGTACTTC. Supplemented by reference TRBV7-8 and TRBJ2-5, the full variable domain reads GAGVSQSPRYKVAKRGQDVALRCDPISGHVSLFWYQQALGQGPEFLTYFQNEAQLDKSGLPSDRFFAERPEGSVSTLKIQRTQQEDSAVYLCASRRGLTTGTQYFGPGTRLLVL.

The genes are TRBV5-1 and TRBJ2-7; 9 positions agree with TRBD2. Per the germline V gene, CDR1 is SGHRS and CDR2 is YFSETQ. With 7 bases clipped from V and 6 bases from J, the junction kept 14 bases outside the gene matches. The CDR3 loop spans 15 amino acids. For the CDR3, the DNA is TGCGCCAGCGGAGGAACCGGGACTAGCTTACGCGAGCAGTACTTC. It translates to CASGGTGTSLREQYF.

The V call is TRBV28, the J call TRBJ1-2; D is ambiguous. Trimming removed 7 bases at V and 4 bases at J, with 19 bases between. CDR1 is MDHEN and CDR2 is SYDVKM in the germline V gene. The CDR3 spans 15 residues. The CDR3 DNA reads TGTGCCAGCACCGGGGAGGAGGCCACCTTCTATGGCTACACCTTC. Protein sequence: CASTGEEATFYGYTF.

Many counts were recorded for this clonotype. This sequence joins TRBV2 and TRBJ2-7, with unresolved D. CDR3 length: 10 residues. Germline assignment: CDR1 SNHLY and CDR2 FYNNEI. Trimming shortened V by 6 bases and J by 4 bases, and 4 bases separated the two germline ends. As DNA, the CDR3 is TGTGCCAGCAGGGTATACGAGCAGTACTTC. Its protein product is CASRVYEQYF.

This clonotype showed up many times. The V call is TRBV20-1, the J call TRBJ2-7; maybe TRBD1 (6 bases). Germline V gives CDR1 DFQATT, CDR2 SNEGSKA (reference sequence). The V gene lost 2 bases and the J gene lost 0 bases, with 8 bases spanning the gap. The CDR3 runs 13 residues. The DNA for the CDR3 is TGCAGTGCTAGAAGGACAGCCTCCTACGAGCAGTACTTC. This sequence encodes CSARRTASYEQYF.

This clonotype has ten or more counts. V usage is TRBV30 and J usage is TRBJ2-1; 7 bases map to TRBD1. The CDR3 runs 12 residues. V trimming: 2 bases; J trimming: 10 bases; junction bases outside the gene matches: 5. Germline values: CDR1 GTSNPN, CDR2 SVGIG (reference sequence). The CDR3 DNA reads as TGTGCCTGGAGTACGACAGGGTGGGAGCAGTTCTTC. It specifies CAWSTTGWEQFF. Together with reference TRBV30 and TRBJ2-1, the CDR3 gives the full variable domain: SQTIHQWPATLVQPVGSPLSLECTVEGTSNPNLYWYRQAAGRGLQLLFYSVGIGQISSEVPQNLSASRPQDRQFILSSKKLLLSDSGFYLCAWSTTGWEQFFGPGTRLTVL.

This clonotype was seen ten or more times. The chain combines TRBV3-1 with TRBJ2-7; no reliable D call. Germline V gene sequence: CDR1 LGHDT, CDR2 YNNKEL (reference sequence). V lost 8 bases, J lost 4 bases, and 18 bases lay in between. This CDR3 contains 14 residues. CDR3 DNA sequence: TGTGCCAGCGCCTTTTCGGATGGCCAATACGAGCAGTACTTC. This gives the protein CASAFSDGQYEQYF.

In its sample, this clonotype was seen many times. CDR3 coding DNA: TGTGCCAGCAGCTTAGTGGCAGGGCTCACTGAAGCTTTCTTT. Amino acids: CASSLVAGLTEAFF. The chain joins TRBV7-9 to TRBJ1-1, with a weak D call TRBD1 (5 bases). The germline V and J ends were trimmed by 1 base and 4 bases, with 10 bases remaining between them. There are 14 residues in the CDR3. Looked up from germline, CDR1 is SEHNR and CDR2 is FQNEAQ (reference sequence).

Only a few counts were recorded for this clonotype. CDR3 amino acids: CATSDLRDNEQFF. In DNA, the CDR3 is TGTGCCACCAGTGATCTACGGGACAATGAGCAGTTCTTC. The chain joins TRBV24-1 to TRBJ2-1, with D unresolved. Trimming removed 3 bases from V and 5 bases from J, with 7 bases in between. Per the germline V gene, CDR1 is KGHDR and CDR2 is SFDVKD. The CDR3 covers 13 residues.

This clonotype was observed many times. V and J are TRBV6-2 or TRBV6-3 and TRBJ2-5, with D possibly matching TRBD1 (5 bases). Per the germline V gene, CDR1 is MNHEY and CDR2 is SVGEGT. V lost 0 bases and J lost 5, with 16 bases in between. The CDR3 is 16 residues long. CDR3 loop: CASSYSRGQVEETQYF. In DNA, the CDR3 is TGTGCCAGCAGTTACTCGAGAGGACAAGTTGAGGAGACCCAGTACTTC.

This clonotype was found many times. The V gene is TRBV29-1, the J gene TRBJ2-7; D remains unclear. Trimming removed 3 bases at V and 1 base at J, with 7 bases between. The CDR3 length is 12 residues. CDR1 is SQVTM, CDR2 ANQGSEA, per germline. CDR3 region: CSVEVVSYEQYF. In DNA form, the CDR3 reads TGCAGCGTTGAGGTGGTGTCCTACGAGCAGTACTTC.

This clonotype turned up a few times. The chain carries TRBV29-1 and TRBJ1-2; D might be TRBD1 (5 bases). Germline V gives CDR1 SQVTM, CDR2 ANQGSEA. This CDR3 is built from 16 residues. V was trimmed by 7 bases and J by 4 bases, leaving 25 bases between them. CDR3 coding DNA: TGCAGCGGCGACACGGTGGGGCAGGAGCGGGCCTATGGCTACACCTTC. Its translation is CSGDTVGQERAYGYTF.

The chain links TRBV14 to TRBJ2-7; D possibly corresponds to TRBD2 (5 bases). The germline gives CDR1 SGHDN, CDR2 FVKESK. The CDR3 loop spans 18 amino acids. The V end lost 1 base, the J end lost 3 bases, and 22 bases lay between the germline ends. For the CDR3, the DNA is TGTGCCAGCAGCCAAGTCCCGGGAAATAGTCCATTTGGCTACGAGCAGTACTTC. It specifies CASSQVPGNSPFGYEQYF.

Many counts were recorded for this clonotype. CDR3 DNA: TGCAGTGCTAGCAGGACTAGCAGAACAGATACGCAGTATTTT. Amino acids: CSASRTSRTDTQYF. J is TRBJ2-3 and V is TRBV20-1; 8 bases align to TRBD2. The V gene's germline CDR1 is DFQATT and CDR2 SNEGSKA (reference sequence). J gave up 3 bases and V 3 bases, and 5 bases lay outside the gene matches. The CDR3 runs to 14 residues.

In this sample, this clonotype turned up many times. In nucleotides, the CDR3 is TGTGCCAGCAGCTTGGGGGAGACGGCTGAAGCTTTCTTT. Amino acid sequence: CASSLGETAEAFF. The gene calls are TRBV11-1 and TRBJ1-1, with a tentative D call TRBD1 (5 bases). CDR3 length equals 13 residues. The V end was cut by 3 bases, the J end by 6 bases, with 11 bases between. Germline lookup yields CDR1 SGHAT and CDR2 FQDESV (reference sequence).

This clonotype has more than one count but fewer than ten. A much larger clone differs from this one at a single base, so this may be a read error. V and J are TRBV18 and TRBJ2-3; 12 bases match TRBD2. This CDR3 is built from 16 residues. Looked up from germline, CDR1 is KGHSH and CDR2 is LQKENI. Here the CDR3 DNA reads TGTGCCAGCTCGACTTCTAGCGGGAGGGCCAGGGATACGCAGTGTTTT. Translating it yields CASSTSSGRARDTQCF.

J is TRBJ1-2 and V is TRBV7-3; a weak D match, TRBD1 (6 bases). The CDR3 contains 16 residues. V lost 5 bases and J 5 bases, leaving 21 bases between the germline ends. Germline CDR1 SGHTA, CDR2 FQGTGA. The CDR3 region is CASSETDSQKIYGYTF. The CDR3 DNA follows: TGTGCCAGCAGCGAAACGGACAGCCAAAAGATTTATGGCTACACCTTC.

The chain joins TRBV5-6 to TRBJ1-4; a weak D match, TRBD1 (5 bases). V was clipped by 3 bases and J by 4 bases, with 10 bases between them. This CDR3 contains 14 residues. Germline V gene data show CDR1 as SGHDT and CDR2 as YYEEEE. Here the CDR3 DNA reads TGTGCCAGCAGCTGGGGGACGGATAATGAAAAACTGTTTTTT. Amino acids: CASSWGTDNEKLFF.

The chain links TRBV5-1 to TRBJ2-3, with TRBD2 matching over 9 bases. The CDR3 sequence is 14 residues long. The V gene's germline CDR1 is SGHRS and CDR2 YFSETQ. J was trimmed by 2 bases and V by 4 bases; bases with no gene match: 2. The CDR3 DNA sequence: TGCGCCAGCAGCAGCGGGAGGACCACAGATACGCAGTATTTT. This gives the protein CASSSGRTTDTQYF.